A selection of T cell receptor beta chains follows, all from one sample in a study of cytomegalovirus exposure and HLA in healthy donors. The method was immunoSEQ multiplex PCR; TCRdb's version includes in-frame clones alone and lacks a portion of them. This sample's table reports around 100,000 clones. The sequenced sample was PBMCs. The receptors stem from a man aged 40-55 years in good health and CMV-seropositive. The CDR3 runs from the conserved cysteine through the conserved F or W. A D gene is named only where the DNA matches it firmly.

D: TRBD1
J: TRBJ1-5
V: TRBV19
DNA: TGTGCCAGTAGCACGACAGGGTCTTTTAGGCCCCAGCATTTT
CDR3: CASSTTGSFRPQHF

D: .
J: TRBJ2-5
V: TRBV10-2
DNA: TGCGCCAGCAGTGGGGCTAGCGTTGGGGAGACCCAGTACTTC
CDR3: CASSGASVGETQYF

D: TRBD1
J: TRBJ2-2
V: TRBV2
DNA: TGTGCCAGCAGGGGGACAGGGAGGAACACCGGGGAGCTGTTTTTT
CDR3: CASRGTGRNTGELFF

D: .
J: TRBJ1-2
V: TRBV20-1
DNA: TGCAGTGCCAGCGTTAACTATGGCTACACCTTC
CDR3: CSASVNYGYTF

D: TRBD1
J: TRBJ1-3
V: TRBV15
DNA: TGTGCCACCAGCAGGACAGGGGGGAACACCATATATTTT
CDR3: CATSRTGGNTIYF

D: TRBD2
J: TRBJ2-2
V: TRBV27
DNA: TGTGCCAGCAGTCTGGGACTAGCGGGAGGGGTTGGGGAGCTGTTTTTT
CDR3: CASSLGLAGGVGELFF

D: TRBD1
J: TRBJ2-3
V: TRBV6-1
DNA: TGTGCCAGCAGTGAAAGGGTTCCAGGGACAGGGGGTATTCGAGATACGCAGTATTTT
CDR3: CASSERVPGTGGIRDTQYF

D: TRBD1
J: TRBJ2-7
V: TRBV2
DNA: TGTGCCAGCAGTTCACAGGGGGCGCCCCTTATCGAGCAGTACTTC
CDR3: CASSSQGAPLIEQYF

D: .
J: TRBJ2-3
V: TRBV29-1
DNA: TGCAGCGTTGGCGTTTCAGACTATACAACAGATACGCAGTATTTT
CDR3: CSVGVSDYTTDTQYF

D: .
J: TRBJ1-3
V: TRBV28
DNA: TGTGCCAGCAGTTTCGATTCCTGGAGGGGAAACACCATATATTTT
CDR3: CASSFDSWRGNTIYF

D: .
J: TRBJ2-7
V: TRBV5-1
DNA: TGCGCCAGCAGCCCCTGGACAGATTACGAGCAGTACTTC
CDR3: CASSPWTDYEQYF

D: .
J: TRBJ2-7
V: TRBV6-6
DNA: TGTGCCAGCAGATACCGACTAAACCAAACCTACGAGCAGTACTTC
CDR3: CASRYRLNQTYEQYF

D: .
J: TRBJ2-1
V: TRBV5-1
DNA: TGCGCCAGCAGCTTTGCAGGGGATGAGCAGTTCTTC
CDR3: CASSFAGDEQFF

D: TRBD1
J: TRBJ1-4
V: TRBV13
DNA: TGTGCCAGCAGCTCGAGGACAGGGGGTGAAAAACTGTTTTTT
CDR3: CASSSRTGGEKLFF

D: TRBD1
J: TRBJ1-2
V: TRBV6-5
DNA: TGTGCCAGCAGAACGCACGGGACAGGGGTAGAGGGCTACACCTTC
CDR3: CASRTHGTGVEGYTF

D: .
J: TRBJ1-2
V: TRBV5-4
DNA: TGTGCCAGCAGCTTGGACAGTCCCTATGGCTACACCTTC
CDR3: CASSLDSPYGYTF

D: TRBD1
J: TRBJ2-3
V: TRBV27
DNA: TGTGCCAGCAGTTTATTGGGGGCAGGGGGCGCAGATACGCAGTATTTT
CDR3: CASSLLGAGGADTQYF

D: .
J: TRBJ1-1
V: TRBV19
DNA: TGCGCCAGTAGTATGTCCAGGGTGGGCACTGAAGCTTTCTTT
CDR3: CASSMSRVGTEAFF

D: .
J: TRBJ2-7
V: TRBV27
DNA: TGTGCCAGCAGTTTCGGCCAGGGCTACGAGCAGTACTTC
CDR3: CASSFGQGYEQYF

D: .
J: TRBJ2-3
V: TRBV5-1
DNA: TGCGCCAGCAGCTTAGGACTAGATACGCAGTATTTT
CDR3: CASSLGLDTQYF

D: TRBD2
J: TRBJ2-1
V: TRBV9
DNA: TGTGCCAGCAGCCCCCCAGCGGGAGGTTACAATGAGCAGTTCTTC
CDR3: CASSPPAGGYNEQFF

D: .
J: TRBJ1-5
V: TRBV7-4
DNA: TGTGCCAGCAGCTTGGTGAGTTATAGCAATCAGCCCCAGCATTTT
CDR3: CASSLVSYSNQPQHF

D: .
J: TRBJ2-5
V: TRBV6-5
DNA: TGTGCCAGCAGTTACTCGAACCGGTGGGAGACCCAGTACTTC
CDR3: CASSYSNRWETQYF

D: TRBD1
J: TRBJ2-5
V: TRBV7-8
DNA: TGTGCCAGCAGTCGCGCGGGACAGGTGTACCAAGAGACCCAGTACTTC
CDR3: CASSRAGQVYQETQYF

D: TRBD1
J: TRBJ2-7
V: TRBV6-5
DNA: TGTGCCAGCAGTTACTCATTTCTCCAGGGGGCCTACGAGCAGTACTTC
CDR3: CASSYSFLQGAYEQYF

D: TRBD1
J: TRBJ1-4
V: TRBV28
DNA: TGTGCCAGCAGTTTATCCCCTCTCACAGGGGTAAATGAAAAACTGTTTTTT
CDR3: CASSLSPLTGVNEKLFF

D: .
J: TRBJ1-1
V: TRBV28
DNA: TGTGCCAGCAGTTTCCAGGGTAACACTGAAGCTTTCTTT
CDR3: CASSFQGNTEAFF

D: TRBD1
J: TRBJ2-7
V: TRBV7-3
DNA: TGTGCCAGCAGCCCCTCGGGACAGGGACCCTACGAGCAGTACTTC
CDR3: CASSPSGQGPYEQYF

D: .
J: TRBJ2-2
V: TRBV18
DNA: TGTGCCAGCTCACCTAATAACGGGGAGCTGTTTTTT
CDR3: CASSPNNGELFF